A selection of T cell receptor beta chains follows, all from one sample in a study of shared clonotypes between healthy human individuals. Data came from immunoSEQ multiplex PCR; TCRdb stores just in-frame clones and leaves some out. The data contain approximately 980,000 clones, approximately 76% of them seen just once; the ten biggest clones take up about 1.5%. The sequenced sample was memory CD4+ T cells sorted from blood. Every receptor here comes from a man between 18 and 35 years old in good health. The CDR3 runs from the conserved cysteine through the conserved F or W. A D gene is named only where the DNA matches it firmly. Size is omitted from some rows. Given values are once, few, many or a class for expanded clones.

size	D	V	length	J	CDR3	DNA
NA	NA	TRBV28	14	TRBJ1-5	CASTPLGGNQPQHF	TGTGCCAGCACCCCCCTAGGAGGCAATCAGCCCCAGCATTTT
NA	NA	TRBV18	13	TRBJ1-5	CASSPEGVQPQHF	TGTGCCAGCTCCCCGGAGGGGGTACAGCCCCAGCATTTT
NA	NA	TRBV2	13	TRBJ2-1	CASSIEQYNEQFF	TGTGCCAGCAGTATCGAGCAATACAATGAGCAGTTCTTC
few	TRBD1	TRBV6-5	14	TRBJ2-3	CASSDRGSTDTQYF	TGTGCCAGCAGTGACAGGGGGAGCACAGATACGCAGTATTTT
NA	TRBD2	TRBV2	16	TRBJ2-3	CASGREGTSPTDTQYF	TGTGCCAGCGGACGGGAGGGTACTAGTCCAACAGATACGCAGTATTTT
NA	NA	TRBV28	16	TRBJ1-1	CASSLSPGIRYTEAFF	TGTGCCAGCAGTTTATCCCCAGGTATAAGATACACTGAAGCTTTCTTT
NA	NA	TRBV18	15	TRBJ2-2	CASSPPRQVLGELFF	TGTGCCAGCTCACCACCCCGGCAGGTTCTCGGGGAGCTGTTTTTT
many	TRBD2	TRBV4-3	20	TRBJ2-6	CASSQESLGGRVAGANVLTF	TGCGCCAGCAGCCAAGAATCGTTGGGCGGGAGGGTAGCTGGGGCCAACGTCCTGACTTTC
NA	TRBD1	TRBV6-5	14	TRBJ1-5	CASSPDRGFQPQHF	TGTGCCAGCAGTCCAGACAGGGGCTTTCAGCCCCAGCATTTT
NA	NA	TRBV7-9	13	TRBJ2-5	CASSLTQSQTQYF	TGTGCCAGCAGCTTAACACAGAGTCAGACCCAGTACTTC
once	NA	TRBV6-5	15	TRBJ2-7	CASSSSGWITYEQYF	TGTGCCAGCAGTAGTAGCGGTTGGATCACCTACGAGCAGTACTTC
NA	NA	TRBV10-2	13	TRBJ2-2	CASSPQSTGELFF	TGCGCCAGCAGCCCGCAGAGCACCGGGGAGCTGTTTTTT
NA	NA	TRBV6-5	15	TRBJ1-4	CASNPTGQSNEKLFF	TGTGCCAGCAACCCCACCGGACAGAGTAATGAAAAACTGTTTTTT
NA	NA	TRBV7-2	15	TRBJ2-7	CASSFRADSLYEQYF	TGTGCCAGCAGCTTCCGGGCGGACTCCCTATACGAGCAGTACTTC
NA	NA	TRBV5-1	13	TRBJ2-2	CASSLSGTGELFF	TGCGCCAGCAGCTTGTCTGGCACCGGGGAGCTGTTTTTT
NA	NA	TRBV4-1	16	TRBJ2-5	CASSQRIRGGGETQYF	TGCGCCAGCAGCCAAAGAATCCGAGGGGGAGGAGAGACCCAGTACTTC
NA	NA	TRBV2	12	TRBJ2-7	CATRDDSYEQYF	TGTGCCACCCGGGACGACTCCTACGAGCAGTACTTC
few	TRBD1	TRBV4-1	15	TRBJ2-1	CASSQGGQGRAEQFF	TGCGCCAGCAGCCAAGGGGGACAGGGGAGAGCTGAGCAGTTCTTC
few	NA	TRBV6-1	12	TRBJ1-5	CASRTTLQPQHF	TGTGCCAGCAGGACCACACTGCAGCCCCAGCATTTT
NA	TRBD1	TRBV11-3	15	TRBJ2-2	CASSPGQGYTGELFF	TGTGCCAGCAGCCCGGGACAGGGGTACACCGGGGAGCTGTTTTTT
NA	NA	TRBV23-1	18	TRBJ1-2	CASSLKGHLSGCNYGYTF	TGCGCCAGCAGTCTTAAAGGACATCTCAGTGGGTGTAACTATGGCTACACCTTC
NA	NA	TRBV5-1	14	TRBJ2-2	CASSSGLNTGELFF	TGCGCCAGCAGCTCGGGACTCAACACCGGGGAGCTGTTTTTT
NA	NA	TRBV30	13	TRBJ1-3	CAWSAGSGNTIYF	TGTGCCTGGAGTGCAGGGTCTGGAAACACCATATATTTT
NA	NA	TRBV14	13	TRBJ1-2	CASSQVQGYGYTF	TGTGCCAGCAGCCAAGTACAGGGCTATGGCTACACCTTC
NA	NA	TRBV25-1	13	TRBJ2-7	CASSELVAGEQYF	TGTGCCAGCAGTGAATTAGTGGCCGGGGAGCAGTACTTC
NA	TRBD2	TRBV23-1	16	TRBJ2-7	CASSQSCTSGDYEQYF	TGCGCCAGCAGTCAATCGTGCACTAGCGGGGACTACGAGCAGTACTTC
NA	TRBD2	TRBV6-6	16	TRBJ2-3	CASSHGLAGVADTQYF	TGTGCCAGCAGCCACGGACTAGCGGGGGTGGCAGATACGCAGTATTTT
many	TRBD2	TRBV5-4	15	TRBJ2-3	CASSLGTSGSGTQYF	TGTGCCAGCAGCTTGGGAACTAGCGGGTCAGGTACGCAGTATTTT
NA	NA	TRBV10-1	13	TRBJ2-3	CASSESFRDTQYF	TGCGCCAGCAGTGAGTCCTTCAGAGATACGCAGTATTTT
NA	NA	TRBV18	14	TRBJ2-5	CASSPIYSGETQYF	TGTGCCAGCTCACCAATTTATTCTGGAGAGACCCAGTACTTC
NA	TRBD1	TRBV2	15	TRBJ1-6	CASSVERGHNSPLHF	TGTGCCAGCAGTGTAGAGAGGGGGCACAATTCACCCCTCCACTTT
NA	NA	TRBV18	14	TRBJ2-5	CASSPGREQETQYF	TGTGCCAGCTCACCGGGAAGGGAACAAGAGACCCAGTACTTC
NA	NA	TRBV28	15	TRBJ1-5	CASSLQGQGNQPQHF	TGTGCCAGCAGTTTGCAGGGACAAGGCAATCAGCCCCAGCATTTT
NA	TRBD1	TRBV5-1	16	TRBJ2-1	CASSSTGQGTYNEQFF	TGCGCCAGCAGCTCGACGGGACAGGGGACCTACAATGAGCAGTTCTTC
NA	NA	TRBV19	14	TRBJ1-2	CASKRMDINYGYTF	TGTGCCAGTAAGCGGATGGACATCAACTATGGCTACACCTTC
NA	NA	TRBV5-1	13	TRBJ2-7	CASSLRGEDEQYF	TGCGCCAGCAGCTTGCGGGGTGAGGACGAGCAGTACTTC
NA	NA	TRBV7-3	16	TRBJ1-4	CASSLIFTAGGEKLFF	TGTGCCAGCAGCTTAATTTTCACTGCGGGAGGTGAAAAACTGTTTTTT
NA	NA	TRBV18	14	TRBJ1-1	CASSPPNEGREAFF	TGTGCCAGCTCACCACCGAACGAAGGGCGCGAAGCTTTCTTT
NA	NA	TRBV7-9	17	TRBJ1-2	CASSLRAQEASNYGYTF	TGTGCCAGCAGCTTAAGAGCACAGGAAGCTTCTAACTATGGCTACACCTTC
NA	NA	TRBV7-9	13	TRBJ1-1	CASSSEMNTEAFF	TGTGCCAGCAGCTCTGAGATGAACACTGAAGCTTTCTTT
few	NA	TRBV18	14	TRBJ2-5	CASSPTTVEETQYF	TGTGCCAGCTCACCTACTACCGTCGAAGAGACCCAGTACTTC
NA	TRBD1	TRBV7-9	15	TRBJ1-4	CASSASQGTNEKLFF	TGTGCCAGCAGCGCATCACAGGGGACCAATGAAAAACTGTTTTTT